Described below is a single T cell receptor (beta chain) sequence and its context. The antigen is not known. Documented time point: healthy volunteer bleed at 2 weeks. It was unfractionated whole blood from which total RNA was extracted. This entry belongs to a study of human T cells and chemical hapten exposure. At the level of the study: Minor volume differences among pooled libraries chiefly drove per-sample TCR yield variation. Broader study findings: With DPC sensitization, TCRs exceeding 1 in 1000 frequency showed no change.

Unique molecular identifiers were attached to individual cDNA molecules during library preparation. Authors' methods: From roughly 23,000 to 700,000 TCRs were found per sample, with a median of roughly 89,000. TCRdb re-called the RACE reads with MiXCR, one entry per CDR3 protein. The V and J calls and clone size come from TCRdb's table, not from the authors' own analysis. The repertoire includes tens of thousands of distinct CDR3 sequences, about 4.8% of them detected once, and roughly 5.8% sits in the top ten. Source material: whole blood. The receptor comes from a human donor in good health. Some clones in this sample may be carry-over from other donors' samples.

The CDR3 region has the DNA TGCAGTGGTTATAGAGGAATTCAAAACACTGAAGCTTTCTTT. It yields the protein CSGYRGIQNTEAFF. The V gene is TRBV20-1, the J gene TRBJ1-1; D is unresolved. The CDR3 length is 14 residues. Trimming pared 7 bases from V and 2 bases from J, leaving 17 bases between. The germline CDR1 and CDR2 sequences are DFQATT and SNEGSKA (reference sequence).